This T cell receptor (beta chain) comes out of a study of tumor-infiltrating lymphocytes in localized non-small cell lung cancer. Study-wide results and caveats: Available tissue quantity limited TCR sequencing to a patient subset. Tumors had more T cell infiltration than uninvolved lung, per TCRbeta sequencing and CD3 counts.

The table came from immunoSEQ multiplex PCR; TCRdb's copy has only in-frame clones and leaves some out. This sample has about 6,400 clones, with 65% to 80% found just once. As concerns this clone: What it recognizes is unknown.

The sequenced sample was lung tumor tissue. The clonotype originates from a human donor with non-small cell lung cancer.

The CDR3 DNA is TGTGCCTCCTCATCAGGGTATCAGCCCCAGCATTTT. Residues: CASSSGYQPQHF. J is TRBJ1-5 and V is TRBV30; TRBD1 is a possible D gene (5 bases). Deletions cut 7 bases from V and 5 bases from J, with 12 bases between. From germline, CDR1 is GTSNPN and CDR2 SVGIG (reference sequence). The CDR3 runs 12 residues. Drawing the rest from reference TRBV30 and TRBJ1-5, the complete variable domain is SQTIHQWPATLVQPVGSPLSLECTVEGTSNPNLYWYRQAAGRGLQLLFYSVGIGQISSEVPQNLSASRPQDRQFILSSKKLLLSDSGFYLCASSSGYQPQHFGDGTRLSIL.